This T cell receptor beta chain was captured by sequencing in a study of T-cell reconstitution after alpha-beta-depleted transplantation in children. Whole-study findings and limits: One year post-transplant, T-cell counts and diversity were largely derived from T cells produced anew.

The germline CDR1 and CDR2 sequences are SGHTA and FQGTGA. V was clipped by 5 bases and J by 7 bases, with 14 bases between them. This CDR3 has 14 amino acids. Note on this clonotype: Its antigen remains unidentified.

Unique molecular identifiers were incorporated into the prepared TCRbeta library. TCRdb reprocessed the PCR reads via MiXCR and lists one record per CDR3 protein. The sample lists fewer than 550,000 distinct CDR3 sequences; around 15% were seen once. The genes are TRBV7-3 and TRBJ1-4; D uncertain. The clonotype comes from a boy under two years old who had a stem cell transplant for Wiskott-Aldrich syndrome, so the T cells may come from the graft donor. Material: PBMCs, mostly from graft donor cells, obtained 360 days after TCRalphabeta/CD19-depleted stem cell transplant. CDR3 residues: CASSRHFTSEKLFF. DNA for the CDR3: TGTGCCAGCAGCCGCCACTTTACAAGTGAAAAACTGTTTTTT.